Listed here is a single TCR beta chain. What this receptor recognizes is not known. Per-base quality was not reported, and no clone a single base away is much larger than it. The CDR3 spans 11 residues, from the cysteine through the phenylalanine. The read is trimmed to its CDR3 DNA, 33 bases read in frame from base 1. The germline V gene (reference sequence) yields LNHDA for CDR1 and SQIVND for CDR2. Cut back by 3 bases and 8 bases, the V and J ends lie 5 bases apart. The data were obtained in a study of shared clonotypes between healthy human individuals (dated by TCRdb to the early 2020s). With regard to the full study: A couple of women and a few men aged 18 to 49 years were included in the cohort. Between about 0.94 and 8.9 billion PBMCs per donor were obtained by leukapheresis. To estimate repertoire size and how much clonotype sharing occurs between individuals, the study deeply sequenced the blood TCR repertoires of 5 or 6 healthy adults. To increase sequencing depth and limit assay-specific biases, different laboratories used diverse techniques to prepare libraries and sequence TCR repertoires. For each donor, three plates each were used for CD4 naive and CD4 memory, two plates were used for CD8 naive, and one plate was used for CD8 memory.

What the work shows at the level of the full study, not this receptor alone: Pairwise subsampling led to the expectation that sequencing depth would affect the degree of clonotype sharing among donors. When a handful of donors were compared, the shared fraction of clonotypes was 5% to 6.5% for naive CD4, 3.5% to 4% for naive CD8, more than 2% for memory CD4, and 0.35% to 0.5% for memory CD8. The small number of donors limited the genetic and exposure-history diversity represented. Incomplete sequencing was indicated by rarefaction of sorted-subset datasets, despite the large sequencing depth. Sampling was restricted to blood, and TCR repertoires in tissue are likely to differ from TCR repertoires in blood. Compared with non-shared clonotypes, clonotypes shared by all four sorted-subset donors had higher generation probabilities. Naive subsets generally had larger estimated clonotype richness than memory subsets.

CD8 naive samples were CD45RO-negative cells positively selected for CCR7, giving a CD45RA+CCR7+ population that excluded TemRA cells. The donors were healthy, HIV-negative adults who had no recently reported acute infections or vaccinations. All donors were Caucasian adults living in Nashville, Tennessee, USA. Blood was collected by leukapheresis, and PBMCs were isolated by Ficoll-Histopaque density gradient centrifugation and then cryopreserved in liquid nitrogen vapor phase. Purity and quantity of every magnetically sorted T cell population were checked by analytical flow cytometry. From each sorted fraction, genomic DNA was isolated and quantified by UV absorbance on a Nanodrop 2000c. TCR CDR3 regions were amplified from genomic DNA by multiplex PCR using the deep immunoSEQ assay. For each cell subset, the extracted genomic DNA was distributed evenly across all wells of several immunoSEQ 96-well plates, and each plate served as one replicate. For sorted subsets, each replicate PCR was loaded with approximately 0.2 ug genomic DNA, equivalent to 32,000 or so T cell genomes. Purified libraries were quantified with a Qubit 3.0 fluorometer, sized on a Bioanalyzer 2100, and re-quantified with the KAPA Library Quantification kit. A separate single-read 150-cycle Illumina NextSeq 550 flow cell was used to sequence each immunoSEQ 96-well plate. The study's processing was this. Because only junctional sequences without quality scores were contained in the immunoSEQ output, filtering matching that applied to full-length reads could not be performed. To assign V/J genes and CDR3, sequences were annotated using PyIR, a Python wrapper for IgBLAST v1.9, with IMGT germline references. Reads were filtered out if the reads had weak V/J assignments (E-value above 1e-6), no CDR3, stop codons, out-of-frame junctions, or ambiguous translated residues. A V3J clonotype was defined by an identical inferred V gene, J gene, and CDR3 amino acid sequence. Percentage overlap between repertoires was calculated by dividing the number of shared unique clonotypes by the size of the smaller repertoire. Richness of each repertoire was evaluated using RTK rarefaction, the Chao1 estimator, and Recon v2.1 estimates of unobserved clonotypes. For all TCRbeta clonotypes obtained by the gDNA method from four donors, generation probabilities were computed with OLGA. The table was pulled from immuneACCESS by TCRdb, which kept in-frame rearrangements only. Such tables lose some clones; where checked, under half of the loss comes from unresolved V genes, and the rest has no known cause. Clonal size and the V and J genes are those of that table, whereas D and trimming came from the DNA. Present in this sample are about 550,000 clones, nearly 97% of which were seen just once. Roughly 0.1% of the sample rests with the top ten.

This TCR was recovered from a woman in her twenties or thirties in good health. The sequencing sample was made of naive CD8+ T cells sorted from blood. In the paper's terms, the cell subset or site label means: CD45RA+CCR7+. This chain joins TRBV19 to TRBJ2-1, with no confidently assigned D gene. CDR3 sequence: CASSIRDEQFF. The nucleotide sequence is TGTGCCAGTAGTATTAGAGATGAGCAGTTCTTC.